This T cell receptor (beta chain) was profiled in a study of post-analysis software for immune sequencing data. Study in general: Both relapsing-remitting and secondary progressive multiple sclerosis featured among the disease courses, as did progressive-relapsing multiple sclerosis. Broader study findings: Controls' normalized Chao1 diversity significantly exceeded that of multiple sclerosis patients.

Built from TCR beta cDNA, the libraries had unique molecular identifiers in them. Some 500,000 cDNA molecules were obtained per 1 to 10 million input T cells. TCRdb redid the calling of the PCR reads with MiXCR, one entry per CDR3 protein. This table holds approximately 440,000 distinct CDR3 sequences, approximately 45% found once. In the case of this clonotype: Antigen: not known.

Sequenced material: blood. This receptor was taken from a girl aged 10 to 17 with multiple sclerosis.

CDR3 sequence reads: CASSLGSGTGAQPQHF. The CDR3 DNA sequence: TGTGCCAGCAGTTTAGGCTCCGGGACAGGGGCTCAGCCCCAGCATTTT. The genes are TRBV12-3 or TRBV12-4 and TRBJ1-5; 10 positions match TRBD1. The CDR3 consists of 16 residues. The trim removed 1 base at V and 6 bases at J, leaving 6 bases unmatched.